These 7 T cell receptor beta chains share one sample of origin, sequenced in a study of neurological immune-mediated disorders. TCRdb reprocessed the 5' RACE reads via MiXCR and lists one record per CDR3 protein. The sample has 80,000 to 95,000 distinct CDR3 sequences; approximately 4% are singletons. Sequencing used PBMCs. The source of these receptors is a woman in her fifties or sixties with multiple sclerosis.

The J gene is TRBJ2-7, the V gene TRBV4-3; D is possibly TRBD1 (6 bases). The germline CDR1 and CDR2 sequences are LGHNA and YSLEER. The V end lost 0 bases, the J end lost 9 bases, and 15 bases lay between the germline ends. There are 14 residues in the CDR3. The chain's CDR3 is CASSQDQGSQAQYF. In DNA, the CDR3 is TGCGCCAGCAGCCAAGATCAGGGGTCGCAAGCGCAGTACTTC.

This clonotype was counted at least ten times. V gene TRBV5-6 combines with J gene TRBJ2-1, with TRBD2 identical over 13 bases. The CDR3 runs to 15 residues. Trimming at V came to 2 bases and at J to 10 bases, leaving 6 bases not matched to a gene. The germline V gene encodes CDR1 SGHDT and CDR2 YYEEEE. The CDR3 coding sequence is TGTGCCAGCAGCTTCACTAGCGGGGGGGCCTGGGAGCAGTTCTTC. It codes for CASSFTSGGAWEQFF.

This clonotype was detected many times. The chain recombines TRBV6-5 with TRBJ2-5; TRBD2 matches at 8 bases. Germline CDR1 is MNHEY and CDR2 is SVGAGI. Germline trimming cut 5 bases from V and 0 bases from J; bases unmatched to any gene: 8. This CDR3 has 16 residues. This chain's CDR3 is CASSPVGGAYQETQYF. The CDR3 DNA reads TGTGCCAGCAGTCCTGTCGGGGGGGCCTACCAAGAGACCCAGTACTTC.

This clonotype was seen many times. This chain joins TRBV20-1 and TRBJ2-7; no clear D gene. Germline V gives CDR1 DFQATT, CDR2 SNEGSKA (reference sequence). This CDR3 spans 13 amino acids. V was cut by 0 bases and J by 0 bases, with 6 bases left in between. The CDR3 sequence: CSARDLSSYEQYF. Written as DNA, the CDR3 is TGCAGTGCTAGAGACTTAAGCTCCTACGAGCAGTACTTC.

This clonotype was recorded at least ten times. This chain connects TRBV7-9 to TRBJ1-4, with TRBD1 as a possible D gene (6 bases). Trimming removed 2 bases from V and 5 bases from J, with 21 bases in between. The CDR3 is made up of 18 amino acids. Per germline, CDR1 SEHNR and CDR2 FQNEAQ (reference sequence). CDR3 bases: TGTGCCAGCAGCTTAAGGCAGTTCGGGACACGGAAAAATGAAAAACTGTTTTTT. It codes for CASSLRQFGTRKNEKLFF.

This clonotype was seen at least ten times. The V gene is TRBV5-1, the J gene TRBJ2-1; D is perhaps TRBD1 or TRBD2 (5 bases each). CDR1 and CDR2 from the germline V gene are SGHRS and YFSETQ. Trimming took 0 bases from V and 0 from J, leaving 10 bases between them. There are 16 residues in the CDR3. The CDR3 loop is CASSLAPGSSYNEQFF. CDR3 in DNA: TGCGCCAGCAGCTTGGCCCCAGGGAGCTCCTACAATGAGCAGTTCTTC.

Ten or more counts support this clonotype. This CDR3 reads CSARGQGDEQFF. Written as DNA, the CDR3 is TGCAGTGCTAGGGGGCAGGGAGATGAGCAGTTCTTC. The gene calls are TRBV20-1 and TRBJ2-1; TRBD1 or TRBD2 may be the D gene (5 bases each). Looked up from germline, CDR1 is DFQATT and CDR2 is SNEGSKA (reference sequence). This CDR3 region has 12 residues. The V end lost 3 bases, the J end lost 8 bases, and 11 bases lay between the germline ends.